This T cell receptor (beta chain) was sequenced for a study of metastatic and nonmetastatic thyroid tumors. For the study at large: Peripheral blood and tumor or nodule samples from malignant and benign thyroid patients were compared. Study-level results: Compared with benign nodules, malignant thyroid tumors were reported to have significantly higher TCR beta diversity in both blood and tumor.

All patients were untreated before thyroid surgery. Methods used by the authors: CDR3 was compared across clinicopathological groups, and the resulting differences were used to build a distant-metastasis classifier for papillary thyroid cancer. TCRdb recomputed clones from the PCR reads via MiXCR. Here the V and J calls rest on TCRdb's processing, not on the authors' analysis. The sample holds around 4,900 clones; 30% to 35% are singletons and the top ten take 25% to 35%. This clone counts as medium-sized. The target antigen is unknown. This clonotype originated in a male donor with papillary thyroid cancer or a benign thyroid nodule (not recorded which). Some clones in this sample may be carry-over from other donors' samples. The sequencing sample was made of adjacent normal tissue.

CDR3 DNA: TGCAGTGCGAAGGGGGCGACCGGGGGAGGTGGGACCCAGTACTTC. Translated: CSAKGATGGGGTQYF. V usage is TRBV20-1 and J usage is TRBJ2-5, with D possibly being TRBD1 (7 bases). The V and J ends lost 6 bases and 7 bases respectively, with 24 bases between them. There are 15 residues in the CDR3. The germline V gene has CDR1 DFQATT and CDR2 SNEGSKA (reference sequence).